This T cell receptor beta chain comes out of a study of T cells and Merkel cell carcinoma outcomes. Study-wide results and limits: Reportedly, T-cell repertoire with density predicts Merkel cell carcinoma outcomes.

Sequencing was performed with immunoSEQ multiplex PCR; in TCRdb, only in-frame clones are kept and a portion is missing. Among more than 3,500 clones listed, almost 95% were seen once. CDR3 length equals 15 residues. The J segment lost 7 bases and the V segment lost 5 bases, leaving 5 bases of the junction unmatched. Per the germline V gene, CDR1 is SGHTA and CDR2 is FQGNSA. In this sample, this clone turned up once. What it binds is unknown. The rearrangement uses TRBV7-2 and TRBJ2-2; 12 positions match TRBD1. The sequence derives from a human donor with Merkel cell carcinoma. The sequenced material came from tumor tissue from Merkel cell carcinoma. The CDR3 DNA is TGTGCCAGCAGCACCGGGACAGGGGGCTTCGGGGAGCTGTTTTTT. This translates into CASSTGTGGFGELFF.